This T cell receptor (beta chain) was observed in a study of OX40 agonist ivuxolimab in advanced cancers. Background for the entire study: Ivuxolimab was an agonistic, fully human IgG2 monoclonal antibody directed against OX40 (CD134), a costimulatory receptor. Intravenous ivuxolimab was administered to patients every 2 weeks at six dose levels: 0.01, 0.1, 0.3, 1.5, 3 and 10 mg/kg. Among the roughly 50 dose-escalation patients, some 20 had hepatocellular carcinoma, roughly 15 melanoma, 9 renal cell carcinoma and 9 head and neck cancer. The dose-escalation cohort was roughly 83% male with a mean age of approximately 60 years, ranging from roughly 20 to 80. Patients were allowed to have had prior anti-PD-1, anti-PD-L1 or anti-CTLA-4 therapy, and 40% to 45% of the dose-escalation patients had previously received checkpoint inhibitors. Three dose-escalation patients achieved partial responses, one with hepatocellular carcinoma and two with cutaneous melanoma. The point of sequencing TCRbeta in the periphery was to test whether ivuxolimab changed TCR sequence diversity and drove clonal T-cell expansion. The paper describes the monotherapy dose-escalation part (N of about 55 patients) of the phase I trial of ivuxolimab. Overall study outcomes, separate from this receptor: Low levels of normalized T-cell clonal expansion were also shown by some nonresponding patients. After ivuxolimab, expanded clones were on average more numerous among CD8+ T cells than among CD4+ T cells. Which antigens the clonally expanded peripheral T cells were specific for was not determined. At doses of 0.1 to 3.0 mg/kg, clonal expansion of both CD4+ and CD8+ blood T cells was observed from baseline to week 6. In partial responders in the 0.1-3.0 mg/kg groups, normalized peripheral clonal expansion was found to be among the lowest, especially among CD8+ T cells.

Genomic DNA was extracted from sorted cells for sequencing of the TCRbeta CDR3 region. The immunoSEQ Assay was used for sequencing of TCRbeta CDR3 regions. This is the immuneACCESS table as TCRdb keeps it, with only in-frame sequences that have V and J called. A part of the clones is gone; compared with another copy, unresolved V genes explain less than half, and the rest is unexplained. The sample has tens of thousands of clones on record, 89% of them singletons. 0.3% to 0.4% of the sample is held by the ten biggest clonotypes. Remarks on this clone: Its binding antigen is unknown. The input lacks base qualities; no much larger clone sits a single base away.

The cysteine opens and the phenylalanine closes a CDR3 of 13 amino acids. Left in the record is the CDR3 DNA by itself, 39 bases read in frame from the first base. CDR1 and CDR2 are drawn from the germline V gene (reference sequence): SGHNT, YYREEE. The V end loses 0 bases and the J end loses 2 bases, and a stretch of 6 bases separates them. Patients with a history of autoimmune disease or receiving systemic immunosuppression were excluded from the trial. Peripheral blood for TCR sequencing was collected from all dose cohorts at baseline, on cycle 4 day 1, and on cycle 7 day 1. Samples came from an open-label, multicenter, first-in-human phase I dose-escalation trial of ivuxolimab. Adults with locally advanced or metastatic melanoma, renal cell, hepatocellular, or head and neck squamous cell carcinoma were enrolled in the trial. Before TCR sequencing, CD4+ T cells and CD8+ T cells from peripheral blood were sorted into separate populations.

The sample consisted of CD4+ or CD8+ T cells sorted from blood, taken in a trial of the OX40 agonist ivuxolimab. The rearrangement combines TRBV5-4 with TRBJ2-7; a tentative D call is TRBD1 (5 bases match). The TCR originated in an adult with an advanced solid tumor such as melanoma, head and neck, liver or kidney cancer. The CDR3 protein is CASSLEGTYEQYF. In nucleotide form, the sequence is TGTGCCAGCAGCTTGGAGGGGACCTACGAGCAGTACTTC.